The source of this T cell receptor (beta chain) is a study of shared clonotypes between healthy human individuals. V was cut by 4 bases and J by 1 base, with 14 bases left in between. This CDR3 has 15 residues. Germline lookup yields CDR1 SEHNR and CDR2 FQNEAQ (reference sequence). Naive-designated CD8 cells lacked CD45RO, were positively enriched for CCR7, and omitted terminally differentiated effector memory CD45RA+ cells. TCRdb's table, derived via immunoSEQ multiplex PCR, lists solely in-frame clones and lacks some. The sample shows about 2.1 million clones, roughly 91% of them seen only once. Input material: naive CD8+ T cells from PBMCs. The chain carries TRBV7-9 and TRBJ2-7, with no clear D. The clonotype was recovered from a man aged 18 to 35 in good health. Some clones in this sample may be carry-over from other donors' samples. For the CDR3, the DNA is TGTGCCAGCAGCTCCCCCTCGACAATTTCCTACGAGCAGTACTTC. Its translation is CASSSPSTISYEQYF.